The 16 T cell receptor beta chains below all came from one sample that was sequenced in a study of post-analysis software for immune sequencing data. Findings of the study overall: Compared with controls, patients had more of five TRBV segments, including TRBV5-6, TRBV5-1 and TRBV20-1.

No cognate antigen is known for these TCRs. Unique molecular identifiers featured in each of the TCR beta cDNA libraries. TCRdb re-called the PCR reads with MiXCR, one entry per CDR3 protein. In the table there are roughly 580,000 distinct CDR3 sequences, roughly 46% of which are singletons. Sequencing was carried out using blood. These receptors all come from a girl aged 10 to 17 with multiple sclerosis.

For the CDR3, the DNA is TGTGCCAGCAGTTTTGGGGCGGGGCGGAAGCAGTACTTC. It yields the protein CASSFGAGRKQYF. V and J are TRBV12-3 or TRBV12-4 and TRBJ2-7; D is perhaps TRBD2 (6 bases). CDR3 length equals 13 residues. V lost 3 bases and J 8 bases, leaving 14 bases between the germline ends.

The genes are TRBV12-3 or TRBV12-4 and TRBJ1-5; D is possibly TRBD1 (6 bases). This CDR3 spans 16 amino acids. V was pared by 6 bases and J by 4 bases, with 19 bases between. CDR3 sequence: CASRGGLNGRNQPQHF. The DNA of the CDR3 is TGTGCCAGCAGGGGGGGCTTAAACGGGAGGAATCAGCCCCAGCATTTT.

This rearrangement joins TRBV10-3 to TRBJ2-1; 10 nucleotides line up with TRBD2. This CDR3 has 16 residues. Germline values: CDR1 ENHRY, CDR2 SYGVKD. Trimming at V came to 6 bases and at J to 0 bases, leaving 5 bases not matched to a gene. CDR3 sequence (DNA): TGTGCCATCAGCGATAGCGGGAGGAGCTCCTACAATGAGCAGTTCTTC. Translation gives CAISDSGRSSYNEQFF.

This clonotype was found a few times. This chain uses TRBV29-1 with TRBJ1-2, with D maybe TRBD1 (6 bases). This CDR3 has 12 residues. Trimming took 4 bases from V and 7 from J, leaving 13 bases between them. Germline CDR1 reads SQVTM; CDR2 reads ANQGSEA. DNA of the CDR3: TGCAGCGTTGTTGGGGGGCGAATTGGCTACACCTTC. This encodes CSVVGGRIGYTF.

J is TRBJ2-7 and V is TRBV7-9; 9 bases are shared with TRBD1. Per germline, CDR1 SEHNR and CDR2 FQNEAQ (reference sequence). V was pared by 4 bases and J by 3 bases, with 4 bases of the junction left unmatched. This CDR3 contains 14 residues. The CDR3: CASSSTGQGYEQYF. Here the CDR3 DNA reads TGTGCCAGCAGCTCAACGGGACAGGGCTACGAGCAGTACTTC.

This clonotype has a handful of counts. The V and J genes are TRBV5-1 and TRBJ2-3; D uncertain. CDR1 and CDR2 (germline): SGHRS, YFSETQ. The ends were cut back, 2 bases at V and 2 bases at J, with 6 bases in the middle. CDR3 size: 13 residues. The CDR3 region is CASSFTPTDTQYF. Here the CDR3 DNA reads TGCGCCAGCAGCTTTACCCCCACAGATACGCAGTATTTT.

This chain's CDR3 is CASSSLAFSSYNEQFF. The CDR3 DNA reads TGTGCCAGCAGTTCTTTAGCGTTTAGCTCCTACAATGAGCAGTTCTTC. The J gene is TRBJ2-1, the V gene TRBV27; TRBD2 might be the D (5 bases). The CDR3 sequence is 16 residues long. From germline, CDR1 is MNHEY and CDR2 SMNVEV (reference sequence). V dropped 4 bases and J dropped 0 bases, with 13 bases sitting between them.

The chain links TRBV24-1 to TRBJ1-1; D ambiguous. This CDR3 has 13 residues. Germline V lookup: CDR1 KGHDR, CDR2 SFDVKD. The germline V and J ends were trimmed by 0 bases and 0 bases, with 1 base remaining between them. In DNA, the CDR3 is TGTGCCACCAGTGATTTGATGAACACTGAAGCTTTCTTT. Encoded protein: CATSDLMNTEAFF.

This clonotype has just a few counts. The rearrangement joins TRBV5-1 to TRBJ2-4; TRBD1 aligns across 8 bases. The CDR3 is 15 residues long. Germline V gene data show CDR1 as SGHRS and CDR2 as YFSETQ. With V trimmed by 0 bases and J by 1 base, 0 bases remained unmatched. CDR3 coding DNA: TGCGCCAGCAGCTTGGGGGACAGGGCCAAAAACATTCAGTACTTC. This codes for CASSLGDRAKNIQYF. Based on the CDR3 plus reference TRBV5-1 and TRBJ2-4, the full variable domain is KAGVTQTPRYLIKTRGQQVTLSCSPISGHRSVSWYQQTPGQGLQFLFEYFSETQRNKGNFPGRFSGRQFSNSRSEMNVSTLELGDSALYLCASSLGDRAKNIQYFGAGTRLSVL.

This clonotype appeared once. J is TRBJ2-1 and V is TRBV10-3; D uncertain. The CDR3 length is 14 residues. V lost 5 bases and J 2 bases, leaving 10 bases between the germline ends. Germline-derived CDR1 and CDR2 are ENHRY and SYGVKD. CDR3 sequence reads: CAISSTVTYNEQFF. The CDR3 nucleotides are TGTGCCATCAGTTCCACGGTGACCTACAATGAGCAGTTCTTC.

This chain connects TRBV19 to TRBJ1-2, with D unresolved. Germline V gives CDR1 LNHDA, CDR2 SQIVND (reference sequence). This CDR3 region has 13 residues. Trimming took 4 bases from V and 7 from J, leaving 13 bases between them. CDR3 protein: CASSTSGARGYTF. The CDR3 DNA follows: TGTGCCAGTAGTACGTCCGGAGCACGTGGCTACACCTTC.

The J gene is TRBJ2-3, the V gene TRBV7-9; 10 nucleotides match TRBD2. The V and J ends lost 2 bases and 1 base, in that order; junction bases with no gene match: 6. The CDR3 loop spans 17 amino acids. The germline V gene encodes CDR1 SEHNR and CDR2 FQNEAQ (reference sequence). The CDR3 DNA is TGTGCCAGCAGCTTAAGTCTAGCGGGAGACGGCACAGATACGCAGTATTTT. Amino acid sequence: CASSLSLAGDGTDTQYF.

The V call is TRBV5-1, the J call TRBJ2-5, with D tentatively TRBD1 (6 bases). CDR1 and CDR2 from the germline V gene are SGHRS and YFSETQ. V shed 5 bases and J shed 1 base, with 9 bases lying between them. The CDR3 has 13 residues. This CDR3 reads CASRPGAQETQYF. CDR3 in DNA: TGCGCCAGCAGACCAGGGGCCCAAGAGACCCAGTACTTC.

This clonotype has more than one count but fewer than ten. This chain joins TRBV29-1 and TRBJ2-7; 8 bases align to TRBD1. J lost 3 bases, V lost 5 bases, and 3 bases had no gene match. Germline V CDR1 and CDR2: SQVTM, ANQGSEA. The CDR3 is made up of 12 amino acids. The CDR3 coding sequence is TGCAGCGTTAGACAGGGGTACTACGAGCAGTACTTC. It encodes CSVRQGYYEQYF.

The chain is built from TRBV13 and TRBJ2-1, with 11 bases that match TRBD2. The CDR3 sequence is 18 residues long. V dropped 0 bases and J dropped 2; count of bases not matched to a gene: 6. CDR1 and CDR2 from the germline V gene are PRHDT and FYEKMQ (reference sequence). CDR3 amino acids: CASSLGLAGGPAYNEQFF. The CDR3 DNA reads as TGTGCCAGCAGCTTAGGTCTAGCGGGGGGACCCGCCTACAATGAGCAGTTCTTC.

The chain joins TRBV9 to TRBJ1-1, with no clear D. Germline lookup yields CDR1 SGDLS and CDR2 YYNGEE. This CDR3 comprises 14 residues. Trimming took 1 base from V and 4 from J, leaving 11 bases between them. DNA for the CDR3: TGTGCCAGCAGCGTATCTGCCGTGGGCACTGAAGCTTTCTTT. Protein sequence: CASSVSAVGTEAFF.